This T cell receptor beta chain was identified during a study of shared T cell receptors in the human thymus. Clones were sequenced by immunoSEQ multiplex PCR, and TCRdb holds only the in-frame ones, with some missing. The repertoire has about 380,000 clones, approximately 95% of them found once; the top ten carry approximately 0.02%. This clonotype was obtained from a human donor. Source material: thymocytes.

In DNA, the CDR3 is TGTGCCAGCAGGAGGACGGACGAGCAGTACTTC. Its translation: CASRRTDEQYF. The chain carries TRBV5-6 and TRBJ2-7; D remains unclear. V was shortened by 5 bases and J by 5 bases, with 8 bases between the two germline ends. CDR1 is SGHDT, CDR2 YYEEEE, per germline. This CDR3 is 11 amino acids long.